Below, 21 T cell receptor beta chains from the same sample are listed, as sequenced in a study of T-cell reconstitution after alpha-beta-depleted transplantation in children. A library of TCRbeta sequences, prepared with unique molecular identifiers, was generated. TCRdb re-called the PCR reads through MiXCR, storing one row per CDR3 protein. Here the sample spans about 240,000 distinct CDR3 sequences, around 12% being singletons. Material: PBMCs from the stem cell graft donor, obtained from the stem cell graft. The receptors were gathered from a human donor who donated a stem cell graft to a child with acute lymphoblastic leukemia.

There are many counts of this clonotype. The CDR3 DNA follows: TGTGCCAGCACCAGACGGGGGGGACCCACAGATACGCAGTATTTT. Protein sequence: CASTRRGGPTDTQYF. The gene calls are TRBV12-3 or TRBV12-4 and TRBJ2-3; 8 positions match TRBD2. The CDR3 covers 15 residues. The J segment lost 2 bases and the V segment lost 7 bases, leaving 8 bases of the junction unmatched.

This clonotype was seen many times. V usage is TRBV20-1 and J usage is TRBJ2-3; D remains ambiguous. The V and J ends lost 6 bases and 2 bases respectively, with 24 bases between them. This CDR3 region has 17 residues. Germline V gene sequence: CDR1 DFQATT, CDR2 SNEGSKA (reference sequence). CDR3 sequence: CSAQTPRSGGITDTQYF. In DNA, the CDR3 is TGCAGTGCGCAAACCCCACGCTCGGGTGGAATCACAGATACGCAGTATTTT.

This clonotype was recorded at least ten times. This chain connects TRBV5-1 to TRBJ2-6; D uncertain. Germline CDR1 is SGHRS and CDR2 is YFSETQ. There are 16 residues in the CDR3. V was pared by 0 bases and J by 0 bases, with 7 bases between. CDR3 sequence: CASSLEQVSGANVLTF. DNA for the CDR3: TGCGCCAGCAGCTTGGAACAAGTCTCTGGGGCCAACGTCCTGACTTTC. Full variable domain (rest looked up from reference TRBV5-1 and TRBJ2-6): KAGVTQTPRYLIKTRGQQVTLSCSPISGHRSVSWYQQTPGQGLQFLFEYFSETQRNKGNFPGRFSGRQFSNSRSEMNVSTLELGDSALYLCASSLEQVSGANVLTFGAGSRLTVL.

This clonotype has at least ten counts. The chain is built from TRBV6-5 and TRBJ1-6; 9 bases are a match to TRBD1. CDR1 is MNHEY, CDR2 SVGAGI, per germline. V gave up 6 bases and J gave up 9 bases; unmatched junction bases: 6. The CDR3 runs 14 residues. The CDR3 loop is CASRLDRGVSPLHF. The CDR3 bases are TGTGCCAGCAGATTAGACAGGGGGGTTTCACCCCTCCACTTT.

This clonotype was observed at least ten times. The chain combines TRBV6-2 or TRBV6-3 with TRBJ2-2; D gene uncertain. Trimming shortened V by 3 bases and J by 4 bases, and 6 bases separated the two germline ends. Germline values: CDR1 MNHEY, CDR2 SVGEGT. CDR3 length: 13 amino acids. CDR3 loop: CASSYSFTGELFF. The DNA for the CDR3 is TGTGCCAGCAGTTATTCTTTCACCGGGGAGCTGTTTTTT.

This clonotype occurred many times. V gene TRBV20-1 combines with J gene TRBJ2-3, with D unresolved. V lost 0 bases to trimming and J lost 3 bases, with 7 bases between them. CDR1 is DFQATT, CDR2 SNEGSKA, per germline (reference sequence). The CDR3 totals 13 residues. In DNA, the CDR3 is TGCAGTGCTAGAGAAGGGCTAACAGATACGCAGTATTTT. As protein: CSAREGLTDTQYF.

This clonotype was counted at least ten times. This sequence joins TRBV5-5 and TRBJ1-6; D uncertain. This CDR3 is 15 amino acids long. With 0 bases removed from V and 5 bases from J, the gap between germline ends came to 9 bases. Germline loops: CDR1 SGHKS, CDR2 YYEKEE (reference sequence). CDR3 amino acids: CASSLEATNNSPLHF. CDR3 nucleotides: TGTGCCAGCAGCTTGGAGGCTACTAATAATTCACCCCTCCACTTT.

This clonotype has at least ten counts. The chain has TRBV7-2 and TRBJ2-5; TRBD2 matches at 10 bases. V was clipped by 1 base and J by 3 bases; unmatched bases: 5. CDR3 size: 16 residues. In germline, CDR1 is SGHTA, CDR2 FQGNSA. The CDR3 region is CASSLVWLAGEETQYF. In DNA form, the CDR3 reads TGTGCCAGCAGCTTAGTGTGGCTAGCGGGGGAAGAGACCCAGTACTTC.

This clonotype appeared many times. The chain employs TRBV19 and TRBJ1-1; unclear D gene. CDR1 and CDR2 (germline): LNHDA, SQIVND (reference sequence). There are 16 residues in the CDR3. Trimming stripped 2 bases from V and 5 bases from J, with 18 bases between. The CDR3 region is CASSIKGSEVGTEAFF. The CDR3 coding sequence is TGTGCCAGTAGTATAAAAGGGTCGGAGGTTGGAACTGAAGCTTTCTTT.

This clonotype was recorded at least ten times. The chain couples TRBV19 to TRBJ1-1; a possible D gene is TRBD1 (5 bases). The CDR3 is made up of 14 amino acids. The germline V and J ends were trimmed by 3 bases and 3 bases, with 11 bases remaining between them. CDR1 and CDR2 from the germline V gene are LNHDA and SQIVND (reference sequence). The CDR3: CASSMSRGDTEAFF. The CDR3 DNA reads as TGTGCCAGTAGTATGTCGAGGGGCGACACTGAAGCTTTCTTT.

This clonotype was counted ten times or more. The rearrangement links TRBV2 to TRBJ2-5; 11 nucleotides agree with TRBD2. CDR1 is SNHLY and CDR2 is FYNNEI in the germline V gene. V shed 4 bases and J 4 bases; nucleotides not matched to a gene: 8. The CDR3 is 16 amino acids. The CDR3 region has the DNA TGTGCCAGCAGTGGCACTAGCGGGAGTATCGTAGAGACCCAGTACTTC. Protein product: CASSGTSGSIVETQYF.

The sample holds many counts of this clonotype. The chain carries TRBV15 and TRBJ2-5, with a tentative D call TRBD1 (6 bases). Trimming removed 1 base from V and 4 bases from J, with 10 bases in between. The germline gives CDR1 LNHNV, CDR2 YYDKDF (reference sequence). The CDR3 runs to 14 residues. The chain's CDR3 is CATSRAQGLETQYF. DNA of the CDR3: TGTGCCACCAGCAGAGCACAGGGCCTAGAGACCCAGTACTTC. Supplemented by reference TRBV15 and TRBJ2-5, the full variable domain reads DAMVIQNPRYQVTQFGKPVTLSCSQTLNHNVMYWYQQKSSQAPKLLFHYYDKDFNNEADTPDNFQSRRPNTSFCFLDIRSPGLGDTAMYLCATSRAQGLETQYFGPGTRLLVL.

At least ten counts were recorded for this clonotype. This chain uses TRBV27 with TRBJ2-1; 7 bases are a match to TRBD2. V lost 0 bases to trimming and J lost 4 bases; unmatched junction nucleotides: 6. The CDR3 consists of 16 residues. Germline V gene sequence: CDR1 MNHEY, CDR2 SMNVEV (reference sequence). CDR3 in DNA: TGTGCCAGCAGTTTATCCGCGGGAGAGTCGTACAATGAGCAGTTCTTC. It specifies CASSLSAGESYNEQFF.

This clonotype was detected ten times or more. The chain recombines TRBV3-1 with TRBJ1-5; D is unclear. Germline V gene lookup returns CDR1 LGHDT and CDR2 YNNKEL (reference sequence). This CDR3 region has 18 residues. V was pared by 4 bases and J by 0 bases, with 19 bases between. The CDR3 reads CASSPESPDGYSNQPQHF. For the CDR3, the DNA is TGTGCCAGCAGCCCAGAGAGCCCGGACGGGTATAGCAATCAGCCCCAGCATTTT.

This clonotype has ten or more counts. The CDR3 loop is CASSPFGGGDNTGELFF. Here the CDR3 DNA reads TGCGCCAGCAGCCCATTTGGAGGGGGGGACAACACCGGGGAGCTGTTTTTT. The chain combines TRBV4-3 with TRBJ2-2, with D possibly being TRBD2 (7 bases). The V end lost 4 bases, the J end lost 2 bases, and 17 bases lay between the germline ends. The germline V gene has CDR1 LGHNA and CDR2 YSLEER. The CDR3 extends over 17 amino acids.

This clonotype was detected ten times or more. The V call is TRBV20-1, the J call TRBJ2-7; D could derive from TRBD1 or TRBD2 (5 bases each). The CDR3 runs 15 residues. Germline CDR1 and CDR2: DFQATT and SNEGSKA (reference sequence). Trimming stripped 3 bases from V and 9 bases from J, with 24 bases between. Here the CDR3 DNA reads TGCAGTGCTAGTTACCCCCTCGGGTGGGGGACGACGCAGTACTTC. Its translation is CSASYPLGWGTTQYF.

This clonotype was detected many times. The CDR3 loop reads CASSITRHPIGEQYF. The CDR3 DNA reads TGTGCCAGTAGTATTACTCGGCACCCAATTGGAGAGCAGTACTTC. The chain combines TRBV19 with TRBJ2-7; the D is unclear. This CDR3 spans 15 amino acids. Germline CDR1 reads LNHDA; CDR2 reads SQIVND (reference sequence). V dropped 3 bases and J dropped 7 bases, with 19 bases sitting between them. Looking up the rest from reference TRBV19 and TRBJ2-7 gives the full variable domain: DGGITQSPKYLFRKEGQNVTLSCEQNLNHDAMYWYRQDPGQGLRLIYYSQIVNDFQKGDIAEGYSVSREKKESFPLTVTSAQKNPTAFYLCASSITRHPIGEQYFGPGTRLTVT.

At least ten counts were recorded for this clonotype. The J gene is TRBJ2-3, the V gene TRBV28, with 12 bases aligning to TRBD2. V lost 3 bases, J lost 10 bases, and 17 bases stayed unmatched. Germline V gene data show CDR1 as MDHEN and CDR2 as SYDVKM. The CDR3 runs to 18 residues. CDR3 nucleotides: TGTGCCAGCAGTTTCCCCCCCCTGACTAGCGGGAGTGAAGGTGCGCAGTATTTT. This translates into CASSFPPLTSGSEGAQYF.

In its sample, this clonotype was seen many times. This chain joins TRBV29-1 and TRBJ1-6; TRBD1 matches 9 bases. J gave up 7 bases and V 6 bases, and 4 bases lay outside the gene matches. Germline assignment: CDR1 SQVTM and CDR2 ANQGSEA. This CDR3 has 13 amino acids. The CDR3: CSVRDRANSPLHF. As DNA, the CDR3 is TGCAGCGTGAGGGACAGGGCCAATTCACCCCTCCACTTT.

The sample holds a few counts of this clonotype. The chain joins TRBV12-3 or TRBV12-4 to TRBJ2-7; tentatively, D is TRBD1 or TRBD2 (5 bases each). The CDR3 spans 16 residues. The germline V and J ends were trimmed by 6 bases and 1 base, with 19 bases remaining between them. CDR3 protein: CASSPAVDGASYEQYF. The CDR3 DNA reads TGTGCCAGCAGCCCAGCTGTTGACGGGGCATCCTACGAGCAGTACTTC.

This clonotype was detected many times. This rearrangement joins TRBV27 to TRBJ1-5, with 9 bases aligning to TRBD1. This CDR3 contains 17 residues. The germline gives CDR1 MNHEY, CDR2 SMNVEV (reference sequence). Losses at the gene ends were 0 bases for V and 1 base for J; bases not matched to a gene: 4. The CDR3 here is CASSLSGDRASNQPQHF. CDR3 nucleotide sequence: TGTGCCAGCAGTTTATCTGGGGACAGGGCAAGCAATCAGCCCCAGCATTTT.